The sequence of this T cell receptor beta chain was determined in a study of cytomegalovirus exposure and HLA in healthy donors. With 60 Vbeta and 13 Jbeta primers, the PCR was carried out. Repertoires were generated with immunoSEQ multiplex PCR, while TCRdb's copy carries only in-frame clones and drops some. The sample contains approximately 100,000 clones, approximately 75% of which appear only once. Healthy individuals who donated bone marrow served as the donors. The donors, nominally healthy at sampling, likely had unrecorded immune exposures. Of note for this clone: Its target is unknown.

Looked up from germline, CDR1 is LGHNA and CDR2 is YSLEER. The CDR3 covers 15 residues. V gave up 2 bases and J gave up 0 bases, with 10 bases separating them. General observations from the study: Reports credit the classifier with highly specific, highly sensitive diagnosis of cytomegalovirus status.

The chain carries TRBV4-3 and TRBJ1-1; tentative D call: TRBD1 (5 bases). What was sequenced was PBMCs. This receptor was taken from a woman aged 40 to 55 in good health and CMV-seronegative. The CDR3 DNA follows: TGCGCCAGCAGCCAATCGGGGGTCATGAACACTGAAGCTTTCTTT. This translates into CASSQSGVMNTEAFF.